What follows are 20 T cell receptor beta chains derived from one specimen sequenced in a study of shared clonotypes between healthy human individuals. Selected positively for CCR7 and CD45RO-negative, naive CD8 cells excluded terminally differentiated effector memory CD45RA+ cells. Assay: immunoSEQ multiplex PCR; the TCRdb copy retains only in-frame clones and omits some. The repertoire includes hundreds of thousands of clones, approximately 96% of them detected once, and 0.095% to 0.13% sits in the top ten. Material for sequencing was naive CD8+ T cells sorted from blood. Source of these receptors: a woman in her 30s in good health.

The chain has TRBV11-2 and TRBJ2-7; the D is unclear. V lost 5 bases, J lost 3 bases, and 5 bases lay in between. The CDR3 loop spans 11 amino acids. The germline V gene encodes CDR1 SGHAT and CDR2 FQNNGV. The CDR3 DNA reads TGTGCCAGCAGCGGCCTCTACGAGCAGTACTTC. It codes for CASSGLYEQYF. Looking up the rest from reference TRBV11-2 and TRBJ2-7 gives the full variable domain: EAGVAQSPRYKIIEKRQSVAFWCNPISGHATLYWYQQILGQGPKLLIQFQNNGVVDDSQLPKDRFSAERLKGVDSTLKIQPAKLEDSAVYLCASSGLYEQYFGPGTRLTVT.

In regard to this clone: Additional DNA sequences in this sample encode the identical CDR3. The gene calls are TRBV5-4 and TRBJ1-2; D is uncertain. The V and J ends lost 0 bases and 0 bases respectively, with 3 bases between them. Germline V gene data show CDR1 as SGHNT and CDR2 as YYREEE (reference sequence). The CDR3 has 13 residues. The CDR3 DNA reads as TGTGCCAGCAGCTTGGAGTCTAACTATGGCTACACCTTC. Translation: CASSLESNYGYTF.

The chain is built from TRBV5-6 and TRBJ2-1; 11 nucleotides align to TRBD2. This CDR3 region has 16 residues. Germline V lookup: CDR1 SGHDT, CDR2 YYEEEE. V trimming: 3 bases; J trimming: 5 bases; junction bases outside the gene matches: 7. CDR3 in amino acids: CASSSIAGGLNNEQFF. CDR3 nucleotides: TGTGCCAGCAGCTCTATAGCGGGAGGGCTAAACAATGAGCAGTTCTTC.

The chain joins TRBV28 to TRBJ1-5; D possibly corresponds to TRBD1 (6 bases). V dropped 7 bases and J dropped 7 bases, with 17 bases sitting between them. Germline V lookup: CDR1 MDHEN, CDR2 SYDVKM. The CDR3 is made up of 14 amino acids. The CDR3 is CASKGSQGPQPQHF. CDR3 DNA sequence: TGTGCCAGCAAAGGGTCACAGGGACCACAGCCCCAGCATTTT.

V usage is TRBV2 and J usage is TRBJ2-1; D gene unclear. CDR1 and CDR2 (germline): SNHLY, FYNNEI. V gave up 2 bases and J gave up 0 bases, with 8 bases separating them. The CDR3 is 15 amino acids. The CDR3, as DNA: TGTGCCAGCAGTGAACCGGGTAGCTCCTACAATGAGCAGTTCTTC. Amino acid sequence: CASSEPGSSYNEQFF.

This clone was seen once. The V gene is TRBV6-5, the J gene TRBJ2-7; the D is unclear. V lost 5 bases, J lost 0 bases, and 8 bases lay in between. CDR1 and CDR2 from the germline V gene are MNHEY and SVGAGI. The CDR3 has 13 residues. The CDR3 bases are TGTGCCAGCAGTACTGGCCCCTCCTACGAGCAGTACTTC. Translating gives CASSTGPSYEQYF.

This rearrangement joins TRBV27 to TRBJ2-5; possibly TRBD1 or TRBD2 for D (5 bases each). Trimming shortened V by 5 bases and J by 4 bases, and 14 bases separated the two germline ends. Germline V gene sequence: CDR1 MNHEY, CDR2 SMNVEV (reference sequence). This CDR3 is 14 amino acids long. CDR3 region: CASSKSGGGETQYF. Here the CDR3 DNA reads TGTGCCAGCAGTAAATCTGGGGGTGGAGAGACCCAGTACTTC.

The gene calls are TRBV7-9 and TRBJ2-7; 11 bases are a match to TRBD1. The CDR3 is 14 amino acids. The V gene end was trimmed by 3 bases and the J gene end by 5 bases; junction bases not matched to a gene: 3. Germline V gives CDR1 SEHNR, CDR2 FQNEAQ (reference sequence). The CDR3 DNA reads TGTGCCAGCAGCTTGGGACAGGGGGTCGACGAGCAGTACTTC. It translates to CASSLGQGVDEQYF.

The chain links TRBV13 to TRBJ2-2, with D perhaps matching TRBD2 (5 bases). The V end was cut by 5 bases, the J end by 7 bases, with 20 bases between. The length of the CDR3 is 16 residues. From germline, CDR1 is PRHDT and CDR2 FYEKMQ (reference sequence). CDR3 amino acids: CASSPQKEGVHGELFF. CDR3 nucleotides: TGTGCCAGCAGCCCCCAGAAAGAGGGAGTTCACGGGGAGCTGTTTTTT.

V and J are TRBV13 and TRBJ2-5; no firm D call. TRBJ2-7 matches the DNA end more closely, so the J call is doubtful. Germline CDR1 and CDR2: PRHDT and FYEKMQ (reference sequence). The CDR3 runs 14 residues. The CDR3 loop reads CASSLDTNSYEQYF. CDR3 in DNA: TGTGCCAGCAGCTTAGATACGAACTCCTACGAGCAGTACTTC.

This chain links TRBV10-2 with TRBJ1-1; D is possibly TRBD1 (5 bases). Germline-derived CDR1 and CDR2 are WSHSY and SAAADI. The CDR3 loop spans 13 amino acids. Trimming took 8 bases from V and 1 from J, leaving 11 bases between them. The CDR3 spells CASRRGPNTEAFF. CDR3 coding DNA: TGCGCCAGCCGACGGGGCCCGAACACTGAAGCTTTCTTT.

This chain joins TRBV16 and TRBJ2-1; 8 bases fit TRBD2. The J segment lost 8 bases and the V segment lost 4 bases, leaving 4 bases of the junction unmatched. This CDR3 comprises 13 residues. Looked up from germline, CDR1 is KGHSY and CDR2 is FQNENV. Written as DNA, the CDR3 is TGTGCCAGCAGCCCGGGACTAGACCATGAGCAGTTCTTC. This encodes CASSPGLDHEQFF. Full variable domain (outside the CDR3, taken from reference TRBV16 and TRBJ2-1): GEEVAQTPKHLVRGEGQKAKLYCAPIKGHSYVFWYQQVLKNEFKFLISFQNENVFDETGMPKERFSAKCLPNSPCSLEIQATKLEDSAVYFCASSPGLDHEQFFGPGTRLTVL.

The chain recombines TRBV6-5 with TRBJ1-2; TRBD1 aligns across 7 bases. Trimming at V came to 5 bases and at J to 7 bases, leaving 13 bases not matched to a gene. From germline, CDR1 is MNHEY and CDR2 SVGAGI. The CDR3 is 15 amino acids. DNA for the CDR3: TGTGCCAGCAGTACACAGCTGACAGGGTTGGGTGGCTACACCTTC. Its translation: CASSTQLTGLGGYTF.

The chain employs TRBV5-6 and TRBJ2-7; TRBD2 matches 14 bases. CDR1 and CDR2 (germline): SGHDT, YYEEEE. CDR3 length: 16 residues. V lost 3 bases to trimming and J lost 1 base; unmatched junction nucleotides: 3. The CDR3 sequence: CASSWGTSGSSYEQYF. Here the CDR3 DNA reads TGTGCCAGCAGCTGGGGGACTAGCGGGAGTTCCTACGAGCAGTACTTC.

The CDR3 loop is CASSLDQGTDTQYF. CDR3 DNA sequence: TGCGCCAGCAGCTTGGACCAGGGGACAGATACGCAGTATTTT. J is TRBJ2-3 and V is TRBV5-1; tentatively, D is TRBD1 (6 bases). The CDR3 contains 14 residues. From germline, CDR1 is SGHRS and CDR2 YFSETQ. The V and J ends lost 0 bases and 3 bases respectively, with 8 bases between them.

V is TRBV11-1 and J is TRBJ2-7; 11 nucleotides agree with TRBD2. After removal of 0 bases from V and 5 bases from J, the junction contained 0 bases not matched to a gene. This CDR3 is 14 amino acids long. The germline V gene has CDR1 SGHAT and CDR2 FQDESV (reference sequence). CDR3 sequence reads: CASSLAGLADEQYF. The DNA for the CDR3 is TGTGCCAGCAGCTTAGCGGGACTAGCGGACGAGCAGTACTTC.

With regard to this clone: The same CDR3 can be traced to other DNA sequences in this sample. The chain combines TRBV27 with TRBJ1-5, with a weak D call TRBD1 (6 bases). Germline loops: CDR1 MNHEY, CDR2 SMNVEV (reference sequence). V was clipped by 2 bases and J by 4 bases, with 9 bases between them. The CDR3 spans 14 residues. The CDR3 sequence: CASSLTGANQPQHF. The DNA for the CDR3 is TGTGCCAGCAGTTTAACGGGGGCGAATCAGCCCCAGCATTTT.

The V and J genes are TRBV7-2 and TRBJ2-7; the D is unclear. The CDR3 sequence is 13 residues long. CDR1 and CDR2 (germline): SGHTA, FQGNSA. V was clipped by 1 base and J by 6 bases, with 10 bases between them. CDR3 amino acids: CASSLGPAAEQYF. CDR3 in DNA: TGTGCCAGCAGCTTAGGGCCCGCAGCCGAGCAGTACTTC.

This clone was seen a single time. In nucleotides, the CDR3 is TGCGCCAGCAGCTCCCAGTTTACTTCAGGACCACGCCCCGGGGAGCTGTTTTTT. Protein product: CASSSQFTSGPRPGELFF. This chain connects TRBV5-1 to TRBJ2-2; D is ambiguous. The CDR3 loop spans 18 amino acids. With 3 bases removed from V and 6 bases from J, the gap between germline ends came to 24 bases. Germline V gene sequence: CDR1 SGHRS, CDR2 YFSETQ. Combining the CDR3 with reference TRBV5-1 and TRBJ2-2 gives the whole variable domain KAGVTQTPRYLIKTRGQQVTLSCSPISGHRSVSWYQQTPGQGLQFLFEYFSETQRNKGNFPGRFSGRQFSNSRSEMNVSTLELGDSALYLCASSSQFTSGPRPGELFFGEGSRLTVL.

The chain employs TRBV10-1 and TRBJ1-3; D not certain. Deletions cut 5 bases from V and 2 bases from J, with 7 bases between. This CDR3 has 13 amino acids. In germline, CDR1 is WNHNN, CDR2 SYGVQD (reference sequence). CDR3 sequence: CASSQETGNTIYF. CDR3 nucleotide sequence: TGCGCCAGCAGTCAAGAGACTGGAAACACCATATATTTT.